Listed below are T cell receptor beta chains from one sample, sequenced in a study of CD8+ T cells in alopecia areata. Using immunoSEQ multiplex PCR, the repertoire was profiled, and TCRdb retains in-frame clones only, with some absent. The sample contains approximately 190,000 clones, roughly 64% of which appear only once. Here the sequenced sample was CD4+ T cells sorted from blood, taken at week 24, from a patient treated with tofacitinib. The receptors come from a human donor with alopecia areata. CDR3s include the opening cysteine and the closing phenylalanine or tryptophan. Each record gives: V gene, J gene, clone size, D gene, CDR3 protein, CDR3 DNA. D genes are given only for firm matches. The size field is filled for only some rows; it gives once, few, many or a size class.

>TRBV7-2|TRBJ1-1|many|NA
CASSLMMLSTEAFF
TGTGCCAGCAGCTTAATGATGTTATCGACTGAAGCTTTCTTT
>TRBV4-3|TRBJ2-7|NA|NA
CASSQDRGFDEQYF
TGCGCCAGCAGCCAAGATCGGGGGTTCGACGAGCAGTACTTC
>TRBV4-2|TRBJ1-2|NA|NA
CASSQEDWGSSGYTF
TGTGCCAGCAGCCAAGAGGATTGGGGTTCCAGTGGCTACACCTTC
>TRBV9|TRBJ2-5|NA|NA
CASSVPGRETQYF
TGTGCCAGCAGCGTACCAGGGAGAGAGACCCAGTACTTC
>TRBV2|TRBJ1-5|NA|NA
CASSLQGEPQHF
TGTGCCAGCAGTTTACAGGGAGAGCCCCAGCATTTT
>TRBV4-3|TRBJ2-2|NA|TRBD2
CASSQGPIAGEAGELFF
TGCGCCAGCAGCCAAGGGCCGATAGCGGGAGAGGCGGGGGAGCTGTTTTTT
>TRBV27|TRBJ2-3|NA|TRBD1
CASSSTGGTDTQYF
TGTGCCAGCAGTTCCACAGGGGGCACAGATACGCAGTATTTT
>TRBV2|TRBJ2-3|NA|NA
CATQQGSPTDTQYF
TGTGCCACACAACAGGGTTCCCCGACAGATACGCAGTATTTT
>TRBV7-6|TRBJ1-6|NA|NA
CASSLGGVGSNSPLHF
TGTGCCAGCAGCTTAGGCGGAGTCGGCAGCAATTCACCCCTCCACTTT
>TRBV4-2|TRBJ2-1|few|TRBD2
CASSQGSGERGTNEQFF
TGTGCCAGCAGCCAAGGTAGCGGAGAGCGGGGGACGAATGAGCAGTTCTTC
>TRBV2|TRBJ2-5|NA|NA
CASSAGRETQYF
TGTGCCAGCAGTGCGGGTCGCGAGACCCAGTACTTC
>TRBV4-3|TRBJ1-2|NA|NA
CASSQSGANYGYTF
TGCGCCAGCAGCCAGAGTGGAGCTAACTATGGCTACACCTTC
>TRBV7-9|TRBJ2-7|NA|TRBD1
CASSSSSGTGGKKQYF
TGTGCCAGCAGTTCTTCCTCCGGGACAGGGGGCAAGAAGCAGTACTTC
>TRBV29-1|TRBJ1-5|NA|NA
CSVVQTRGNQPQHF
TGCAGCGTTGTACAAACGAGAGGGAATCAGCCCCAGCATTTT
>TRBV6-4|TRBJ1-1|NA|NA
CASSEGRNTEAFF
TGTGCCAGCAGTGAGGGGAGGAACACTGAAGCTTTCTTT
>TRBV11-2|TRBJ2-6|NA|NA
CASSLVRMTGGANVLTF
TGTGCCAGCAGCTTAGTCCGTATGACAGGTGGGGCCAACGTCCTGACTTTC
>TRBV13|TRBJ1-1|NA|NA
CASSSGVTEAFF
TGTGCCAGCAGCTCCGGGGTGACTGAAGCTTTCTTT
>TRBV29-1|TRBJ2-2|NA|NA
CGSGAGITGELFF
TGCGGAAGTGGGGCGGGAATTACCGGGGAGCTGTTTTTT
>TRBV30|TRBJ2-3|NA|NA
CAWSPGDTQYF
TGTGCCTGGAGCCCAGGAGATACGCAGTATTTT
>TRBV28|TRBJ1-2|NA|NA
CASSLVRGYGYTF
TGTGCCAGCAGTTTGGTGAGGGGCTATGGCTACACCTTC